The 18 T cell receptor beta chains listed next were all sequenced from one sample in a study of neurological immune-mediated disorders. In TCRdb, the 5' RACE reads were re-called with MiXCR into one record per CDR3 protein. This table has about 22,000 distinct CDR3 sequences, around 9.3% appearing once. The sequencing sample was made of PBMCs. Every receptor here comes from a woman between 55 and 75 years old with HTLV-1-associated myelopathy (HAM/TSP).

By sample share, this clonotype is medium-sized (0.01 to 0.1%). The gene calls are TRBV7-6 and TRBJ1-1; no firm D call. Between the trimmed V and J ends, which lost 1 base and 10 bases, there was a span of 13 bases. Germline CDR1 is SGHVS and CDR2 is FNYEAQ. The length of the CDR3 is 13 residues. The CDR3 DNA reads TGTGCCAGCAGCTTAGACTCGGGCTTGGGAGCTTTCTTT. It encodes CASSLDSGLGAFF. Full variable domain (remainder filled in from reference TRBV7-6 and TRBJ1-1): GAGVSQSPRYKVTKRGQDVALRCDPISGHVSLYWYRQALGQGPEFLTYFNYEAQQDKSGLPNDRFSAERPEGSISTLTIQRTEQRDSAMYRCASSLDSGLGAFFGQGTRLTVV.

This clonotype was seen at least ten times. This chain links TRBV5-1 with TRBJ1-5; possibly TRBD1 for D (6 bases). The CDR3 is made up of 18 amino acids. The germline CDR1 and CDR2 sequences are SGHRS and YFSETQ. V dropped 4 bases and J dropped 3 bases, with 23 bases sitting between them. CDR3 DNA: TGCGCCAGCAGCCGAGCTCCACAGGGTCCGAATGCCAATCAGCCCCAGCATTTT. This sequence encodes CASSRAPQGPNANQPQHF.

This clonotype was picked up many times. This chain joins TRBV5-1 and TRBJ1-5; no reliable D call. The germline V and J ends were trimmed by 4 bases and 0 bases, with 11 bases remaining between them. The germline V gene encodes CDR1 SGHRS and CDR2 YFSETQ. CDR3 length: 15 amino acids. Here the CDR3 DNA reads TGCGCCAGCAGCCTCGACGGAAATAGCAATCAGCCCCAGCATTTT. Amino acids: CASSLDGNSNQPQHF.

The V call is TRBV20-1, the J call TRBJ2-1; TRBD2 is a possible D gene (7 bases). V gave up 5 bases and J gave up 2 bases, with 13 bases separating them. Germline V gene lookup returns CDR1 DFQATT and CDR2 SNEGSKA (reference sequence). This CDR3 is 14 amino acids long. CDR3 loop: CSAGLGGPYNEQFF. As DNA, the CDR3 is TGCAGTGCTGGCCTCGGGGGGCCCTACAATGAGCAGTTCTTC.

Many counts were recorded for this clonotype. The DNA is omitted, as the CDR3 cannot be located on it reliably, and the CDR3 follows TCRdb's listing. This rearrangement joins TRBV5-1 to TRBJ2-1; TRBD1 is the table's D call, not checked against the DNA. A total of 21 residues make up the CDR3, ends included. Germline V gene lookup returns CDR1 SGHRS and CDR2 YFSETQ. The CDR3 sequence is CASSFYICSAGLGGAANEQFF.

At least ten counts were recorded for this clonotype. The chain links TRBV20-1 to TRBJ2-3; 7 positions match TRBD2. V dropped 4 bases and J dropped 0; count of bases not matched to a gene: 10. The CDR3 has 16 residues. Looked up from germline, CDR1 is DFQATT and CDR2 is SNEGSKA (reference sequence). The CDR3 bases are TGCAGTGCTATCGGGGCAGCGGGAATCAGCACAGATACGCAGTATTTT. Translating gives CSAIGAAGISTDTQYF.

There are many counts of this clonotype. This chain joins TRBV30 and TRBJ2-3; possibly TRBD2 for D (6 bases). V gave up 4 bases and J gave up 0 bases, with 14 bases separating them. The CDR3 is 15 amino acids. Germline V CDR1 and CDR2: GTSNPN, SVGIG (reference sequence). CDR3 nucleotide sequence: TGTGCCTGGAAGTTTACTAGCCGGAGCACAGATACGCAGTATTTT. Protein product: CAWKFTSRSTDTQYF.

This clonotype has a count of ten or more. This chain uses TRBV7-2 with TRBJ1-2; 8 positions agree with TRBD1. The CDR3 is 14 amino acids. V lost 0 bases to trimming and J lost 8 bases; unmatched junction nucleotides: 5. Per germline, CDR1 SGHTA and CDR2 FQGNSA. The DNA of the CDR3 is TGTGCCAGCAGCTTAGCACGGACAGGGTCGGGCTACACCTTC. It translates to CASSLARTGSGYTF.

This clonotype is classed as medium-sized. J is TRBJ1-1 and V is TRBV6-5, with TRBD1 identical over 8 bases. Germline V gene lookup returns CDR1 MNHEY and CDR2 SVGAGI. J gave up 3 bases and V 6 bases, and 12 bases lay outside the gene matches. CDR3 length: 16 residues. CDR3 region: CASSRGLIVGDTEAFF. CDR3 DNA: TGTGCCAGCAGCAGGGGGCTGATCGTCGGGGACACTGAAGCTTTCTTT.

By share, this clonotype counts as medium-sized. The CDR3 DNA sequence: TGTGCCAGCAGCTCCTCTGACAGGGGAGGTGGCTACACCTTC. Translation gives CASSSSDRGGGYTF. This chain uses TRBV7-2 with TRBJ1-2, with 8 bases identical to TRBD1. This CDR3 has 14 amino acids. Germline CDR1 and CDR2: SGHTA and FQGNSA. The trim removed 4 bases at V and 7 bases at J, leaving 8 bases unmatched.

This clonotype was seen ten or more times. This rearrangement joins TRBV6-5 to TRBJ1-1; D remains ambiguous. CDR1 and CDR2 from the germline V gene are MNHEY and SVGAGI. This CDR3 has 12 amino acids. V was trimmed by 6 bases and J by 0 bases, leaving 5 bases between them. The CDR3 DNA follows: TGTGCCAGCAGGTCCATGAACACTGAAGCTTTCTTT. Translating gives CASRSMNTEAFF.

As regards this clonotype: A much larger clone differs from this one at a single base, so this may be a read error. The chain employs TRBV19 and TRBJ2-7, with D unresolved. The germline V gene encodes CDR1 LNHDA and CDR2 SQIVND (reference sequence). There are 13 residues in the CDR3. Trimming shortened V by 3 bases and J by 4 bases, and 10 bases separated the two germline ends. The CDR3 bases are TGTGCCAGTAGTATGTGGAAGGATTACGAGCAGTACTTC. Protein: CASSMWKDYEQYF.

This clonotype was detected ten times or more. This chain connects TRBV20-1 to TRBJ1-2; 12 nucleotides line up with TRBD1. Germline CDR1 is DFQATT and CDR2 is SNEGSKA (reference sequence). Unmatched junction bases numbered 11, after V lost 0 bases and J lost 3 bases. This CDR3 region has 18 residues. CDR3 coding DNA: TGCAGTGCTAGAGAGAGAGAGCCGGGACAGGGGGCGTACTATGGCTACACCTTC. This encodes CSAREREPGQGAYYGYTF.

For this clonotype: A much bigger clone sits one base away, suggesting this may be a read error. The V gene is TRBV6-1, the J gene TRBJ2-7, with a tentative D call TRBD1 (6 bases). The CDR3 sequence is 15 residues long. CDR1 is MNHNS, CDR2 SASEGT, per germline. Here the CDR3 reads CASSEPGVPYYEKYF. The CDR3 nucleotides read TGTGCCAGCAGTGAACCAGGGGTCCCTTACTACGAGAAGTACTTC.

This clonotype appeared many times. V gene TRBV5-1 combines with J gene TRBJ1-6; 8 bases agree with TRBD1. V lost 4 bases and J lost 3; bases outside the gene matches: 3. Germline V gene data show CDR1 as SGHRS and CDR2 as YFSETQ. The CDR3 extends over 15 amino acids. The DNA for the CDR3 is TGCGCCAGCAGCGAACAGGGGGTCTATAATTCACCCCTCCACTTT. Encoded protein: CASSEQGVYNSPLHF.

At least ten counts were recorded for this clonotype. The chain is built from TRBV5-1 and TRBJ2-7; 16 nucleotides agree with TRBD2. Germline trimming cut 1 base from V and 0 bases from J; bases unmatched to any gene: 4. CDR3 length: 18 residues. From germline, CDR1 is SGHRS and CDR2 YFSETQ. This CDR3 reads CASSLLGLAGGGSYEQYF. The CDR3 region has the DNA TGCGCCAGCAGCTTGCTGGGACTAGCGGGGGGGGGCTCCTACGAGCAGTACTTC.

This clonotype was seen at least ten times. The chain carries TRBV5-1 and TRBJ1-1, with D unclear. In germline, CDR1 is SGHRS, CDR2 YFSETQ. Trimming removed 0 bases at V and 5 bases at J, with 11 bases between. This CDR3 region has 14 residues. This CDR3 is CASSLAGRNTEAFF. The CDR3 DNA reads as TGCGCCAGCAGCTTGGCCGGACGCAATACTGAAGCTTTCTTT. The full variable domain, in which reference TRBV5-1 and TRBJ1-1 provide the parts outside the CDR3, is KAGVTQTPRYLIKTRGQQVTLSCSPISGHRSVSWYQQTPGQGLQFLFEYFSETQRNKGNFPGRFSGRQFSNSRSEMNVSTLELGDSALYLCASSLAGRNTEAFFGQGTRLTVV.

This clonotype was recorded at least ten times. This rearrangement joins TRBV7-2 to TRBJ1-2, with 9 bases aligning to TRBD1. The germline CDR1 and CDR2 sequences are SGHTA and FQGNSA. With V trimmed by 0 bases and J by 4 bases, 3 bases remained unmatched. The CDR3 covers 15 residues. The CDR3 DNA sequence: TGTGCCAGCAGCTTAGCGGGACAGGGACTCTATGGCTACACCTTC. Its translation is CASSLAGQGLYGYTF.